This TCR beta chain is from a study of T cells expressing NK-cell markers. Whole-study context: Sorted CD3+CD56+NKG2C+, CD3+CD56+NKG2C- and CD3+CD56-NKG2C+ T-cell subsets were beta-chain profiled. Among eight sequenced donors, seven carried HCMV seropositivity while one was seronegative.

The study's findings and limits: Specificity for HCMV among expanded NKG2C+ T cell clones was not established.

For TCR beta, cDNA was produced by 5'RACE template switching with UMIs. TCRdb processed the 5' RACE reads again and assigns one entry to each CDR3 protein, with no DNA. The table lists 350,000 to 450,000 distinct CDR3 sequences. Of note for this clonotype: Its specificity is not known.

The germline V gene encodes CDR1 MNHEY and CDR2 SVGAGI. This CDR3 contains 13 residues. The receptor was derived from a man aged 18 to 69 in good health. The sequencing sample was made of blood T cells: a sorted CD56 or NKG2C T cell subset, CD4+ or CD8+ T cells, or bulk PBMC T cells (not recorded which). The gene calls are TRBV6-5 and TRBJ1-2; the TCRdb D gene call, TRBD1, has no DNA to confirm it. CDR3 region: CASSYNTGSGYTF.